A selection of T cell receptor beta chains follows, all from one sample in a study of T cells in tumors after PD-1 blockade. Profiled with immunoSEQ multiplex PCR; TCRdb holds only in-frame clones, not every one. The sample has around 50,000 clones, 60% to 80% seen once. Sequencing used PBMCs, obtained before anti-PD-1 treatment. The source is a human donor with basal cell carcinoma. CDR3s include the opening cysteine and the closing phenylalanine or tryptophan. A D gene is named only where the DNA matches it firmly. Expanded clones get a size class; other rows say once, few or many, or leave the size out.

D gene,V gene,clone size,J gene,CDR3 DNA,CDR3 protein
-,TRBV3-1/TRBV3-2,-,TRBJ2-1,TGTGCCAGCAGCCAAGGGACCGCCTCCTACAATGAGCAGTTCTTC,CASSQGTASYNEQFF
-,TRBV7-2,-,TRBJ1-5,TGTGCCAGCAGCTCGGACCAATTCGGGACATATAGCAATCAGCCCCAGCATTTT,CASSSDQFGTYSNQPQHF
-,TRBV28,-,TRBJ2-7,TGTGCCAGCAGTTTGTGGATGCCGGGCCACGAGCAGTACTTC,CASSLWMPGHEQYF
TRBD1,TRBV15,-,TRBJ1-1,TGTGCCACCAGCAGAGTTCGGACAGGGGACGAAGCTTTCTTT,CATSRVRTGDEAFF
-,TRBV28,-,TRBJ1-5,TGTGCCAGCAGTTTATTACGGTCTATTGACAATCAGCCCCAGCATTTT,CASSLLRSIDNQPQHF
-,TRBV7-9,-,TRBJ1-1,TGTGCCAGCAGCCAAAGCCCCGGAGGGGCTGAAGCTTTCTTT,CASSQSPGGAEAFF
-,TRBV6-5,-,TRBJ1-1,TGTGCCAGCCGATCGGGTTTCGAGGACACTGAAGCTTTCTTT,CASRSGFEDTEAFF
TRBD1,TRBV30,-,TRBJ2-1,TGTGCCTGGAGTGTACGATTGGACAGGGGGCGCAATGAGCAGTTCTTC,CAWSVRLDRGRNEQFF
TRBD1,TRBV4-2,-,TRBJ2-1,TGTGCCAGCAGCCAACAGGGGGCAATTGGTGAGCAGTTCTTC,CASSQQGAIGEQFF
TRBD1,TRBV6-5,-,TRBJ1-5,TGTGCCAGCAGTTCCGGGACAGGGATAGGGAATCAGCCCCAGCATTTT,CASSSGTGIGNQPQHF
-,TRBV4-1,-,TRBJ2-1,TGCGCCAGCAGCCAAGAGTCGGGTTCCTACAATGAGCAGTTCTTC,CASSQESGSYNEQFF
TRBD1,TRBV28,-,TRBJ1-1,TGTGCCAGCAGTTTATGGACAGGGTCTGAAGCTTTCTTT,CASSLWTGSEAFF
TRBD1,TRBV9,once,TRBJ1-4,TGTGCCAGCAGCCCCGGACAGGGGTTTCTTGAAAAACTGTTTTTT,CASSPGQGFLEKLFF
-,TRBV28,few,TRBJ1-2,TGTGCCAGCAGTCCCGGGGCAGGTCCTAACTATGGCTACACCTTC,CASSPGAGPNYGYTF
-,TRBV15,-,TRBJ1-5,TGTGCCACCAGCTTCGACGGTAGCAATCAGCCCCAGCATTTT,CATSFDGSNQPQHF
TRBD1,TRBV3-1/TRBV3-2,few,TRBJ2-2,TGTGCCAGCAGCCAATTCTACAGGGGAACCACCGGGGAGCTGTTTTTT,CASSQFYRGTTGELFF
-,TRBV27,-,TRBJ1-4,TGTGCCAGCAGTTTGGCACGGGCAACTAATGAAAAACTGTTTTTT,CASSLARATNEKLFF
TRBD2,TRBV28,-,TRBJ2-1,TGTGCCAGCAAGCCGAGGACTAGCGGAGGCAATGAGCAGTTCTTC,CASKPRTSGGNEQFF
-,TRBV23-1,once,TRBJ1-5,TGCGCCAGCAGTCAAGAGGGAAGAGGCAATCAGCCCCAGCATTTT,CASSQEGRGNQPQHF
TRBD1,TRBV28,few,TRBJ1-3,TGTGCCAGCAGTTTAACCGGGACAGGGGGCAGAAACACCATATATTTT,CASSLTGTGGRNTIYF